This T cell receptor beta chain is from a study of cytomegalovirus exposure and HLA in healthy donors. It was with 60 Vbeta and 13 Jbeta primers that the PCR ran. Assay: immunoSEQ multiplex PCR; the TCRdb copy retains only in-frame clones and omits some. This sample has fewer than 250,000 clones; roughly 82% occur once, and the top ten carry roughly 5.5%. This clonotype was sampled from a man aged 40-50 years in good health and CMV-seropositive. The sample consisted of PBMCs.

CDR3 residues: CASRLAGSSYNEQFF. The CDR3 coding sequence is TGTGCCAGCAGATTAGCGGGCAGCTCCTACAATGAGCAGTTCTTC. The chain combines TRBV6-1 with TRBJ2-1, with 7 bases fitting TRBD2. The CDR3 is made up of 15 amino acids. Germline lookup yields CDR1 MNHNS and CDR2 SASEGT. The V segment lost 6 bases and the J segment 0 bases; nucleotides outside the gene matches: 5.